This TCR beta chain was obtained from a study of shared clonotypes between healthy human individuals. Assay used: immunoSEQ multiplex PCR; TCRdb lists only in-frame clones, some missing. In the table there are approximately 510,000 clones, around 79% of which are singletons. CDR1 SNHLY and CDR2 FYNNEI come from the germline V gene. Deletions cut 2 bases from V and 0 bases from J, with 7 bases between. The CDR3 runs 14 residues. The chain uses TRBV2 and TRBJ1-1; D uncertain. The clonotype comes from a woman aged 35 to 49 in good health. Some clones in this sample may be carry-over from other donors' samples. What was sequenced was PBMCs. CDR3 protein: CASSERSLNTEAFF. In DNA form, the CDR3 reads TGTGCCAGCAGTGAAAGGAGTTTGAACACTGAAGCTTTCTTT.